This TCR beta chain is drawn from a study of Graves' ophthalmopathy and Graves' hyperthyroidism. Study background: Peripheral blood samples were taken at initial diagnosis, before any treatment. The study, taken as a whole, reports: Using 13 signatures, a model distinguished ophthalmopathy from stable hyperthyroidism, reaching about 85% sensitivity and approximately 82% specificity.

Each hyperthyroidism patient was newly diagnosed, with under 2 months' duration, and aged 18 to 65. RNA transcripts served as template for amplifying TCR beta CDR3 sequences. RT-PCR in the first round used HTBI primers; a second-round multiplex PCR followed. TCRdb ran MiXCR on the multiplex PCR reads and lists one entry per CDR3 protein. The sample carries about 400,000 distinct CDR3 sequences, over 20% recorded once. Germline V gene sequence: CDR1 SGHNT, CDR2 YYREEE (reference sequence). CDR3 length: 13 residues. V was cut by 10 bases and J by 0 bases, with 10 bases left in between. This clonotype came up a few times. Antigen specificity is unknown.

The receptor was derived from a woman in her late teens or twenties with stable Graves' hyperthyroidism. Sample: peripheral blood. The J gene is TRBJ2-2, the V gene TRBV5-4; tentative D call: TRBD1 (6 bases). CDR3 sequence: CACEGANTGELFF. In DNA, the CDR3 is TGTGCCTGCGAGGGGGCGAACACCGGGGAGCTGTTTTTT.